Each of the 9 T cell receptor beta chains below was sequenced from the same sample in a study of cytomegalovirus exposure and HLA in healthy donors. PCR was performed using 60 Vbeta and 13 Jbeta primers. Repertoires were generated with immunoSEQ multiplex PCR, while TCRdb's copy carries only in-frame clones and drops some. Of 100,000 to 150,000 clones in the sample, approximately 77% were seen once. Sequenced: PBMCs. These receptors all come from a man in his fifties in good health and CMV-seropositive.

The V call is TRBV7-3, the J call TRBJ1-4; no definite D call. Trimming took 8 bases from V and 11 from J, leaving 21 bases between them. In germline, CDR1 is SGHTA, CDR2 FQGTGA. This CDR3 region has 14 residues. CDR3 in amino acids: CASYLRTARRKLFF. As DNA, the CDR3 is TGTGCCAGCTACTTACGGACTGCCAGGAGGAAACTGTTTTTT.

The chain combines TRBV5-1 with TRBJ2-5; 11 bases are shared with TRBD2. Per germline, CDR1 SGHRS and CDR2 YFSETQ. This CDR3 is 20 amino acids long. J lost 4 bases, V lost 5 bases, and 22 bases had no gene match. The CDR3 here is CASSLVGRLAGGLEGETQYF. The CDR3 coding sequence is TGCGCCAGCAGTCTGGTGGGTCGGCTAGCGGGAGGACTCGAGGGAGAGACCCAGTACTTC.

This chain joins TRBV6-5 and TRBJ2-5; tentative D call: TRBD1 (6 bases). The assigned J gene may be wrong: the sequence end matches TRBJ2-7 better. The CDR3 is made up of 16 amino acids. CDR1 is MNHEY, CDR2 SVGAGI, per germline. The CDR3: CASSYVSRDISYEQYF. For the CDR3, the DNA is TGTGCCAGCAGTTACGTAAGTCGGGACATCTCCTACGAGCAGTACTTC.

The chain links TRBV6-5 to TRBJ1-2; D not certain. This CDR3 has 11 amino acids. Germline loops: CDR1 MNHEY, CDR2 SVGAGI. The germline V and J ends were trimmed by 6 bases and 7 bases, with 9 bases remaining between them. This CDR3 is CASRDSRGYTF. CDR3 sequence (DNA): TGTGCCAGCAGAGACTCTCGTGGCTACACCTTC.

In DNA, the CDR3 is TGTGCCAGCAGCTGGCCCGGGACAGGGGCTGCGAGCGGCTACACCTTC. Its translation: CASSWPGTGAASGYTF. This chain connects TRBV5-4 to TRBJ1-2; TRBD1 matches at 10 bases. Germline CDR1 is SGHNT and CDR2 is YYREEE (reference sequence). V was clipped by 3 bases and J by 8 bases; unmatched bases: 13. The CDR3 extends over 16 amino acids.

In DNA, the CDR3 is TGTGCCAGCAGTAGCCAGACAGGGGGCGACTATGGCTACACCTTC. As protein: CASSSQTGGDYGYTF. The chain uses TRBV6-5 and TRBJ1-2; the match to TRBD1 covers 10 bases. With 5 bases clipped from V and 3 bases from J, the junction kept 6 bases outside the gene matches. Germline V lookup: CDR1 MNHEY, CDR2 SVGAGI. The CDR3 runs to 15 residues.

A note on this clone: At one end the junction does not follow the germline gene, possibly because of a read error. This chain joins TRBV6-1 and TRBJ2-5; no definite D call. Looked up from germline, CDR1 is MNHNS and CDR2 is SASEGT. The CDR3 is 12 amino acids. The chain's CDR3 is CASSEASEAQYF. Here the CDR3 DNA reads TGTGCCAGCAGTGAAGCTTCAGAGGCCCAGTACTTC.

This chain links TRBV5-5 with TRBJ1-5; 8 bases fit TRBD1. The length of the CDR3 is 17 residues. V lost 3 bases and J lost 0; bases outside the gene matches: 8. CDR1 and CDR2 (germline): SGHKS, YYEKEE (reference sequence). The CDR3 coding sequence is TGTGCCAGCAGCTCCGGACAGGGCTTCTATAGCAATCAGCCCCAGCATTTT. This codes for CASSSGQGFYSNQPQHF.

This chain uses TRBV2 with TRBJ2-7, with 10 bases aligning to TRBD2. Germline CDR1 reads SNHLY; CDR2 reads FYNNEI. This CDR3 is built from 15 residues. The junction had 11 bases not matched to a gene; V was cut back by 6 bases and J by 6 bases. CDR3 sequence: CASSPRTSGPSEQYF. CDR3 DNA: TGTGCCAGCAGCCCTAGGACTAGCGGCCCGTCCGAGCAGTACTTC.